The clone carrying this T cell receptor (beta chain) was counted a few times. In the authors' workflow: Scientists estimated how many nucleated cells there were by amplifying reference gene primers. Generated by immunoSEQ multiplex PCR, the TCRdb table keeps only in-frame clones and is missing some. The D gene and trimming were derived from the DNA, and the V and J assignments and clone size from that table. The sample holds some 150,000 clones, 80% to 90% seen once. The data stem from a study of blood T cell repertoires in COVID-19. For the study at large: Donors in the United States, Italy and Spain gave samples during acute or convalescent COVID-19. The cDNA or gDNA used as material had been derived from T cells, B-cell-depleted T cells, or PBMCs.

V was pared by 1 base and J by 5 bases, with 5 bases of the junction left unmatched. There are 15 residues in the CDR3. Germline assignment: CDR1 SGHVS and CDR2 FNYEAQ. The rearrangement uses TRBV7-6 and TRBJ2-1; 7 nucleotides line up with TRBD2. The sequence came from a man between 70 and 80 years old with acute or convalescent COVID-19. The sequencing input was peripheral blood. The CDR3 here is CASSLGASGNNEQFF. CDR3 sequence (DNA): TGTGCCAGCAGCTTAGGGGCTAGCGGCAACAATGAGCAGTTCTTC. Together with reference TRBV7-6 and TRBJ2-1, the CDR3 gives the full variable domain: GAGVSQSPRYKVTKRGQDVALRCDPISGHVSLYWYRQALGQGPEFLTYFNYEAQQDKSGLPNDRFSAERPEGSISTLTIQRTEQRDSAMYRCASSLGASGNNEQFFGPGTRLTVL.